This is a list of T cell receptor beta chains from one sample in a study of cytotoxic CD8 clonotypes in ibrutinib-treated CLL. The repertoire was sequenced with immunoSEQ multiplex PCR; TCRdb's copy has only in-frame clones and lacks some. The sample contains 85,000 or so clones, 79% of which appear only once. The source was PBMCs, collected after 12 months of ibrutinib treatment. These receptors originate from a human donor with chronic lymphocytic leukemia. Each CDR3 is given with its conserved first and last residue.

V gene	CDR3 length	J gene	CDR3 protein
TRBV28	19	TRBJ2-7	CASSLPPWPGQGSSYEQYF
TRBV6-4	19	TRBJ1-5	CVSRKLVSPGVYSNQPQHF
TRBV19	13	TRBJ1-2	CASYNRGRNGYTF
TRBV5-6	16	TRBJ2-7	CASRTAGGRGVYEQYF
TRBV10-2	12	TRBJ1-1	CASSDRDTEAFF
TRBV4-1	13	TRBJ1-1	CASSQGGWAEAFF
TRBV27	13	TRBJ2-1	CASSLSTYVEQFF
TRBV19	15	TRBJ1-1	CASRNPDPANTEAFF
TRBV20-1	11	TRBJ2-7	CSARDGTEEYF
TRBV11-2	17	TRBJ1-1	CASSLTPGQGPNTEAFF
TRBV28	12	TRBJ1-1	CASSLVYTEAFF
TRBV7-9	17	TRBJ2-3	CASSLALGDRRTDTQYF
TRBV7-9	16	TRBJ1-3	CASTVTSYSSGNTIYF
TRBV7-9	15	TRBJ1-2	CASSGRSARRRGYTF
TRBV4-3	15	TRBJ1-2	CASSQDRRGGIGYTF
TRBV4-2	13	TRBJ2-7	CASSPRGRLEQYF